This T cell receptor (beta chain) was sequenced for a study of Graves' ophthalmopathy and Graves' hyperthyroidism. Amplification targeted the TCR beta CDR3 regions, with RNA transcripts as the source material. HTBI primers were employed in first-round RT-PCR, then a second-round multiplex PCR followed. TCRdb ran MiXCR on the multiplex PCR reads and lists one entry per CDR3 protein. The data show around 1.1 million distinct CDR3 sequences, 35% to 40% seen once. CDR1 is SGHDT and CDR2 is YYEEEE in the germline V gene. V gave up 6 bases and J gave up 6 bases, with 24 bases separating them. The CDR3 is 17 amino acids. This clonotype has a handful of counts. Antigen: not known. Study-level results: Most expanded clonotypes in thyroid above 0.001 frequency also showed up in blood.

This TCR was sampled from an adult man with Graves' hyperthyroidism. J is TRBJ2-2 and V is TRBV5-6; D possibly corresponds to TRBD2 (6 bases). The sample was peripheral blood or thyroid tissue (not recorded which). The CDR3 DNA follows: TGTGCCAGCACCCTTGGGTCGCTAGCGTTAACACCCGGGGAGCTGTTTTTT. Translation: CASTLGSLALTPGELFF.